These 23 T cell receptor beta chains originate from one sample sequenced in a study of response to subunit inactivated influenza vaccine. TCRdb used MiXCR to reprocess the RT-PCR reads, holding one entry per CDR3 protein. This table has about 570,000 distinct CDR3 sequences, 10% to 12% appearing once. Separately, the same data were catalogued under a study of T cells expressing NK-cell markers. As reported in that work: 5'RACE template switching with UMIs produced the TCR beta cDNA.

This specimen consisted of PBMCs from blood, obtained on the day of vaccination. These receptors were obtained from a man in his fifties who received an inactivated influenza vaccine.

The chain couples TRBV12-3 or TRBV12-4 to TRBJ2-5; TRBD1 or TRBD2 may be the D gene (6 bases each). V lost 6 bases and J 5 bases, leaving 19 bases between the germline ends. CDR3 length: 15 residues. CDR3 amino acids: CASSPTRGDGETQYF. The CDR3 DNA sequence: TGTGCCAGCAGCCCGACGAGGGGGGACGGGGAGACCCAGTACTTC.

The chain joins TRBV5-1 to TRBJ2-5; D unresolved. The CDR3 is 15 amino acids. CDR1 and CDR2 from the germline V gene are SGHRS and YFSETQ. V lost 4 bases and J lost 3, with 16 bases in between. Written as DNA, the CDR3 is TGCGCCAGCAGCCCCGGTGGTTGGGAAGAAGAGACCCAGTACTTC. It yields the protein CASSPGGWEEETQYF.

The chain couples TRBV12-3 or TRBV12-4 to TRBJ1-2, with 8 bases fitting TRBD1. Trimming cost V 3 bases and J 5 bases; bases outside gene matches: 5. The CDR3 sequence is 14 residues long. CDR3 amino acids: CASSFTRTGYGYTF. The CDR3 nucleotides are TGTGCCAGCAGTTTTACCCGGACAGGGTATGGCTACACCTTC.

This clonotype has more than one count but fewer than ten. V is TRBV18 and J is TRBJ2-1; 10 bases are shared with TRBD1. This CDR3 is 16 amino acids long. Germline loops: CDR1 KGHSH, CDR2 LQKENI. V gave up 3 bases and J gave up 8 bases; unmatched junction bases: 10. CDR3 sequence reads: CASSPGQGRKSDEQFF. The CDR3 bases are TGTGCCAGCTCACCGGGACAGGGGAGAAAATCGGATGAGCAGTTCTTC.

This clonotype was seen ten or more times. The chain uses TRBV20-1 and TRBJ2-1, with a tentative D call TRBD2 (5 bases). CDR1 DFQATT and CDR2 SNEGSKA come from the germline V gene (reference sequence). V dropped 4 bases and J dropped 6 bases, with 16 bases sitting between them. This CDR3 is built from 14 residues. For the CDR3, the DNA is TGCAGTGCTAACCCCGGGCTAGCCCCCAATGAGCAGTTCTTC. This encodes CSANPGLAPNEQFF.

This clonotype was seen more than once but under ten times. V usage is TRBV11-2 and J usage is TRBJ2-3; 8 nucleotides match TRBD2. This CDR3 is 16 amino acids long. V lost 4 bases, J lost 1 base, and 7 bases stayed unmatched. Germline V lookup: CDR1 SGHAT, CDR2 FQNNGV. CDR3 protein: CASSSRWREGTDTQYF. CDR3 in DNA: TGTGCCAGCAGCTCCCGTTGGCGGGAGGGCACAGATACGCAGTATTTT.

Ten or more counts support this clonotype. The V call is TRBV7-9, the J call TRBJ1-2; D may be TRBD1 (5 bases). CDR3 length equals 15 residues. Trimming took off 1 base at V and 3 bases at J, with 12 bases between the two ends. The germline V gene encodes CDR1 SEHNR and CDR2 FQNEAQ (reference sequence). CDR3 loop: CASSLGGGEHYGYTF. The DNA for the CDR3 is TGTGCCAGCAGCTTAGGCGGAGGGGAGCACTATGGCTACACCTTC.

This clonotype has at least ten counts. As DNA, the CDR3 is TGCAGCGTTGTATGGACTGGATATTACAATGAGCAGTTCTTC. Translating gives CSVVWTGYYNEQFF. The chain has TRBV29-1 and TRBJ2-1, with D perhaps TRBD2 (5 bases). The CDR3 is 14 amino acids. Germline V gene sequence: CDR1 SQVTM, CDR2 ANQGSEA. Trimming took off 4 bases at V and 4 bases at J, with 14 bases between the two ends.

This clonotype was seen a few times. The chain joins TRBV12-3 or TRBV12-4 to TRBJ2-3; D possibly corresponds to TRBD2 (6 bases). Trimming removed 7 bases from V and 2 bases from J, with 10 bases in between. The CDR3 length is 13 residues. CDR3 protein: CASTQRATDTQYF. In DNA, the CDR3 is TGTGCCAGCACCCAGCGGGCCACAGATACGCAGTATTTT.

This clonotype was seen many times. This sequence joins TRBV29-1 and TRBJ2-1, with 11 bases lining up with TRBD2. The CDR3 contains 15 residues. Losses at the gene ends were 0 bases for V and 6 bases for J; bases not matched to a gene: 4. Germline CDR1 is SQVTM and CDR2 is ANQGSEA. CDR3 amino acids: CSVEEIAGGTNEQFF. For the CDR3, the DNA is TGCAGCGTTGAAGAAATAGCGGGGGGGACCAATGAGCAGTTCTTC.

This clonotype showed up just a few times. The chain combines TRBV25-1 with TRBJ1-2; D is perhaps TRBD1 (6 bases). The germline CDR1 and CDR2 sequences are MGHDK and SYGVNS. V was cut by 7 bases and J by 2 bases, with 14 bases left in between. The CDR3 sequence is 14 residues long. CDR3 nucleotides: TGTGCCAGCACTCCGGGACACCCGAACTATGGCTACACCTTC. It translates to CASTPGHPNYGYTF.

This clonotype showed up many times. The V call is TRBV14, the J call TRBJ2-1; TRBD2 is a possible D gene (5 bases). The CDR3 contains 14 residues. The V and J ends lost 5 bases and 4 bases respectively, with 12 bases between them. From germline, CDR1 is SGHDN and CDR2 FVKESK. The CDR3 reads CASSSTEGYNEQFF. CDR3 DNA sequence: TGTGCCAGCAGCTCAACAGAGGGATACAATGAGCAGTTCTTC.

The rearrangement uses TRBV29-1 and TRBJ2-6; D ambiguous. CDR3 length equals 13 residues. The germline V gene has CDR1 SQVTM and CDR2 ANQGSEA. The V end was cut by 6 bases, the J end by 1 base, with 7 bases between. Here the CDR3 DNA reads TGCAGCGTGCAGGAGTCTGGGGCCAACGTCCTGACTTTC. Translation: CSVQESGANVLTF.

This clonotype was found a few times. V is TRBV3-1 and J is TRBJ2-1; no reliable D call. From germline, CDR1 is LGHDT and CDR2 YNNKEL (reference sequence). V shed 1 base and J shed 0 bases, with 7 bases lying between them. This CDR3 has 15 residues. The CDR3 reads CASSQASLSYNEQFF. Here the CDR3 DNA reads TGTGCCAGCAGCCAAGCCAGTCTCTCCTACAATGAGCAGTTCTTC.

This clonotype was picked up a small number of times. This chain connects TRBV7-2 to TRBJ2-2; 8 nucleotides align to TRBD1. CDR1 is SGHTA and CDR2 is FQGNSA in the germline V gene. V shed 4 bases and J 6 bases; nucleotides not matched to a gene: 13. The CDR3 totals 17 residues. CDR3 in DNA: TGTGCCAGCAGCTCCCCGCGGACAGGGCAAATCCCCGGGGAGCTGTTTTTT. Translating gives CASSSPRTGQIPGELFF. The full variable domain, rest sourced from reference TRBV7-2 and TRBJ2-2, is GAGVSQSPSNKVTEKGKDVELRCDPISGHTALYWYRQSLGQGLEFLIYFQGNSAPDKSGLPSDRFSAERTGGSVSTLTIQRTQQEDSAVYLCASSSPRTGQIPGELFFGEGSRLTVL.

This clonotype was observed a handful of times. The chain recombines TRBV9 with TRBJ2-7; no definite D call. The CDR3 has 14 residues. The germline V and J ends were trimmed by 4 bases and 0 bases, with 11 bases remaining between them. Germline CDR1 and CDR2: SGDLS and YYNGEE. Here the CDR3 DNA reads TGTGCCAGCAGCCTCTCCCCTATCTCCTACGAGCAGTACTTC. It encodes CASSLSPISYEQYF.

This chain links TRBV14 with TRBJ2-2; D gene ambiguous. V lost 2 bases to trimming and J lost 4 bases, with 14 bases between them. The CDR3 is 16 amino acids. Looked up from germline, CDR1 is SGHDN and CDR2 is FVKESK. The CDR3 here is CASSQWYGVGTGELFF. In nucleotides, the CDR3 is TGTGCCAGCAGCCAATGGTATGGGGTTGGCACCGGGGAGCTGTTTTTT. The variable domain in full, completed from reference TRBV14 and TRBJ2-2, reads EAGVTQFPSHSVIEKGQTVTLRCDPISGHDNLYWYRRVMGKEIKFLLHFVKESKQDESGMPNNRFLAERTGGTYSTLKVQPAELEDSGVYFCASSQWYGVGTGELFFGEGSRLTVL.

In its sample, this clonotype was seen a few times. V gene TRBV7-9 combines with J gene TRBJ2-3; D assignment may be TRBD1 or TRBD2 (5 bases each). There are 14 residues in the CDR3. V shed 5 bases and J shed 5 bases, with 14 bases lying between them. The germline CDR1 and CDR2 sequences are SEHNR and FQNEAQ (reference sequence). The CDR3 nucleotides are TGTGCCAGCAGCAAAGCGGTAGGGGTAGATACGCAGTATTTT. Translation: CASSKAVGVDTQYF.

The J gene is TRBJ1-2, the V gene TRBV12-3 or TRBV12-4, with a possible D match to TRBD1 (5 bases). The ends were cut back, 3 bases at V and 7 bases at J, with 12 bases in the middle. The CDR3 loop spans 13 amino acids. As DNA, the CDR3 is TGTGCCAGCAGTTTGACAGCTAAGGGTGGCTACACCTTC. Its translation is CASSLTAKGGYTF.

A few counts support this clonotype. This chain uses TRBV9 with TRBJ2-1; no definite D call. V lost 1 base and J 7 bases, leaving 12 bases between the germline ends. Germline lookup yields CDR1 SGDLS and CDR2 YYNGEE. The CDR3 consists of 14 residues. CDR3 sequence reads: CASSVTQIPNEQFF. CDR3 coding DNA: TGTGCCAGCAGCGTAACCCAGATTCCAAATGAGCAGTTCTTC.

The V call is TRBV9, the J call TRBJ2-4; D possibly matches TRBD1 or TRBD2 (6 bases each). CDR3 length equals 16 residues. CDR1 and CDR2 (germline): SGDLS, YYNGEE. V lost 0 bases and J lost 8, with 18 bases in between. The CDR3 DNA reads as TGTGCCAGCAGCGTAGCTGACGGGGGCGTAACGGACATTCAGTACTTC. This encodes CASSVADGGVTDIQYF.

The V gene is TRBV29-1, the J gene TRBJ2-3; D is undetermined. The CDR3 sequence is 12 residues long. V lost 6 bases, J lost 4 bases, and 11 bases lay in between. Germline loops: CDR1 SQVTM, CDR2 ANQGSEA. CDR3 residues: CSVRMMADTQYF. CDR3 sequence (DNA): TGCAGCGTGAGGATGATGGCAGATACGCAGTATTTT.

The chain has TRBV10-2 and TRBJ2-3; D uncertain. The length of the CDR3 is 13 residues. CDR1 is WSHSY and CDR2 is SAAADI in the germline V gene. Between the trimmed V and J ends, which lost 6 bases and 0 bases, there was a span of 7 bases. The CDR3 loop is CASRTTSTDTQYF. The CDR3, as DNA: TGCGCCAGCAGAACCACTAGCACAGATACGCAGTATTTT.